The 7 T cell receptor beta chains presented below share a single source sample, sequenced in a study of T cells in Graves' hyperthyroidism and ophthalmopathy. TCR beta CDR3 regions were amplified from RNA transcripts. A first-round RT-PCR of the TCR CDR3 used the HTBI primer set. TCRdb reprocessed the multiplex PCR reads via MiXCR and lists one record per CDR3 protein. The sample has 250,000 to 300,000 distinct CDR3 sequences; approximately 18% are singletons. Sequencing input: blood. The receptors stem from a man between 50 and 59 years old with Graves' ophthalmopathy.

The chain couples TRBV20-1 to TRBJ1-4; D is possibly TRBD1 (6 bases). Germline V CDR1 and CDR2: DFQATT, SNEGSKA (reference sequence). V was pared by 6 bases and J by 1 base, with 15 bases between. This CDR3 contains 15 residues. CDR3 in amino acids: CSASEDRKTNEKLFF. The CDR3 coding sequence is TGCAGTGCCAGTGAGGACAGAAAAACTAATGAAAAACTGTTTTTT.

The chain is built from TRBV3-1 and TRBJ2-2; D ambiguous. V was shortened by 4 bases and J by 4 bases, with 10 bases between the two germline ends. The CDR3 length is 14 residues. In germline, CDR1 is LGHDT, CDR2 YNNKEL (reference sequence). This CDR3 is CASSRLVGTGELFF. In DNA form, the CDR3 reads TGTGCCAGCAGCCGATTGGTGGGCACCGGGGAGCTGTTTTTT.

The table lists this clonotype with many counts. The J gene is TRBJ2-5, the V gene TRBV7-8; 10 bases align to TRBD1. V lost 2 bases and J lost 1; bases outside the gene matches: 10. Germline CDR1 is SGHVS and CDR2 is FQNEAQ. CDR3 size: 18 residues. The CDR3 nucleotides read TGTGCCAGCAGCTTACGCCGACAGGGGGCCGGACTCCAAGAGACCCAGTACTTC. Amino acid sequence: CASSLRRQGAGLQETQYF.

The chain employs TRBV3-1 and TRBJ2-2; D unresolved. The CDR3 consists of 13 residues. Germline V lookup: CDR1 LGHDT, CDR2 YNNKEL (reference sequence). Deletions cut 1 base from V and 12 bases from J, with 12 bases between. Here the CDR3 reads CASSQGSRWKLFF. CDR3 DNA sequence: TGTGCCAGCAGCCAAGGGTCGAGATGGAAGCTGTTTTTT. Filled out from reference TRBV3-1 and TRBJ2-2, the complete variable domain reads DTAVSQTPKYLVTQMGNDKSIKCEQNLGHDTMYWYKQDSKKFLKIMFSYNNKELIINETVPNRFSPKSPDKAHLNLHINSLELGDSAVYFCASSQGSRWKLFFGEGSRLTVL.

Worth noting for this clonotype: A much more abundant neighbour one base away suggests this may be a read error. The chain has TRBV20-1 and TRBJ2-7, with D perhaps given as TRBD1 or TRBD2 (5 bases each). Looked up from germline, CDR1 is DFQATT and CDR2 is SNEGSKA (reference sequence). The CDR3 extends over 15 amino acids. V was shortened by 1 base and J by 1 base, with 14 bases between the two germline ends. CDR3 nucleotide sequence: TGCAGTGCTAGAGGTCCGAGGGGCGGATCCTACGAGCAGTACTTC. Its protein product is CSARGPRGGSYEQYF.

The chain carries TRBV6-1 and TRBJ1-1; D not resolved. V shed 2 bases and J shed 12 bases, with 13 bases lying between them. Germline-derived CDR1 and CDR2 are MNHNS and SASEGT. The CDR3 is 12 residues long. CDR3 amino acids: CASSEMGLMSFF. CDR3 bases: TGTGCCAGCAGTGAAATGGGGTTAATGTCTTTCTTT.

In its sample, this clonotype was seen many times. The CDR3 DNA is TGCGCCAGCAGCTTCAGTGTGACTAGCGGGAGTTCATTCCCCTACGAGCAGTACTTC. Its protein product is CASSFSVTSGSSFPYEQYF. The chain joins TRBV5-1 to TRBJ2-7; the match to TRBD2 covers 12 bases. Trimming removed 2 bases from V and 2 bases from J; junction bases left unmatched: 14. This CDR3 has 19 amino acids. Germline loops: CDR1 SGHRS, CDR2 YFSETQ.